A selection of T cell receptor beta chains follows, all from one sample in a study of early T cells in non-severe SARS-CoV-2 infection. Using its own MiXCR run on the 5' RACE reads, TCRdb lists one record per CDR3 protein. The sample holds some 54,000 distinct CDR3 sequences, approximately 9.9% seen once. Material: whole blood. The receptors originated from an adult who was a healthcare worker with PCR-confirmed SARS-CoV-2 infection or an uninfected control (not recorded which). CDR3s include the opening cysteine and the closing phenylalanine or tryptophan. A D gene is named only where the DNA matches it firmly. Expanded clones are given a class, and other clones once, few, many or no size at all.

CDR3 DNA	CDR3 protein	D gene	V gene	J gene	clone size
TGTGCCAGCAGCCAGGGTAGGAGTGAGCAGTTCTTC	CASSQGRSEQFF	-	TRBV7-3	TRBJ2-1	few
TGTGCCAGCAGCCTGGGACAGCTCGTCTCTGGAAACACCATATATTTT	CASSLGQLVSGNTIYF	TRBD1	TRBV7-9	TRBJ1-3	-
TGTGCCAGCAGTTTCATGCAGGACACTGAAGCTTTCTTT	CASSFMQDTEAFF	-	TRBV12-3/TRBV12-4	TRBJ1-1	few
TGTGCCAGCAGCTTAGGGGGCTATGGCTACACCTTC	CASSLGGYGYTF	-	TRBV11-2	TRBJ1-2	-
TGTGCCAGCAGTTCCCAAGGGAATTCACCCCTCCACTTT	CASSSQGNSPLHF	-	TRBV12-3/TRBV12-4	TRBJ1-6	-
TGTGCCAGCAGTTTGCGAGGGGGAAGGGTAAACGAGCAGTACTTC	CASSLRGGRVNEQYF	-	TRBV12-3/TRBV12-4	TRBJ2-7	many
TGTGCCAGCTACGGGACAGGCGGCACTGAAGCTTTCTTT	CASYGTGGTEAFF	TRBD1	TRBV28	TRBJ1-1	medium-sized
TGCGCCAGCAGCCGGTTGACTAGCGGGGGACTCGAGCAGTACTTC	CASSRLTSGGLEQYF	TRBD2	TRBV4-3	TRBJ2-7	few
TGTGCCAGCAGAGTAATTCTAGGAATACGAGGGACCCAGTACTTC	CASRVILGIRGTQYF	-	TRBV2	TRBJ2-5	few
TGCAGCGTCCTCCTTTGGACCTACGAGCAGTACTTC	CSVLLWTYEQYF	-	TRBV29-1	TRBJ2-7	few
TGTGCCAGCAGCTCCCCCAGGGTAGGGGCCAACGTCCTGACTTTC	CASSSPRVGANVLTF	-	TRBV11-2	TRBJ2-6	few
TGTGCCAGCAAAGCTGGAGGGCCAACGAGGGGTGAGCAGTTCTTC	CASKAGGPTRGEQFF	-	TRBV2	TRBJ2-1	few
TGCAGCACATCAAGGGACAGGGAAAGGGGTAGCAATCAGCCCCAGCATTTT	CSTSRDRERGSNQPQHF	TRBD1	TRBV29-1	TRBJ1-5	many
TGTGCCAGCAGCTTACCAGTTGGGACCCAGTACTTC	CASSLPVGTQYF	-	TRBV11-2	TRBJ2-5	many
TGCAGTGCTAGAGAGGGCTATGGCTACACCTTC	CSAREGYGYTF	-	TRBV20-1	TRBJ1-2	few
TGTGCCGGGCGATTAGAGACTGAAGCTTTCTTT	CAGRLETEAFF	-	TRBV2	TRBJ1-1	-
TGTGCCAGCAGCTTTCTGGCGGGCCTAGACAATGAGCAGTTCTTC	CASSFLAGLDNEQFF	-	TRBV7-9	TRBJ2-1	many
TGTGCCAGCAGTTACCGGGACAGGGGTAACTATGGCTACACCTTC	CASSYRDRGNYGYTF	TRBD1	TRBV6-2/TRBV6-3	TRBJ1-2	many
TGTGCCAGCAGCTTACAGAGCACCGGGGAGCTGTTTTTT	CASSLQSTGELFF	-	TRBV7-3	TRBJ2-2	many
TGCAGTGCTAGAAGACCGGGACAGGGCGAGCAGTACTTC	CSARRPGQGEQYF	TRBD1	TRBV20-1	TRBJ2-7	many
TGCGCCAGCAGCCAAGATAGCAGGGACACCTACACCGGGGAGCTGTTTTTT	CASSQDSRDTYTGELFF	-	TRBV4-3	TRBJ2-2	few
TGTGCCAGCAGCTCATTAGGGACTAGCAAAAGGTACGAGCAGTACTTC	CASSSLGTSKRYEQYF	TRBD2	TRBV5-4	TRBJ2-7	many
TGTGCCAGCAGCGCACACCGGGACCCCGGGGGAAAGCAGTACTTC	CASSAHRDPGGKQYF	-	TRBV9	TRBJ2-7	many
TGTGCCAGCAGGGCCCTTGGGGCTAGCGGCCAAGAGACCCAGTACTTC	CASRALGASGQETQYF	TRBD2	TRBV7-6	TRBJ2-5	many
TGTGCCAGCAGCTATGGGACAGCACGCTACAATGAGCAGTTCTTC	CASSYGTARYNEQFF	TRBD1	TRBV11-2	TRBJ2-1	many
TGTGCCAGCAGAAGAACCGGGACTAGCGGGCGAGATACGCAGTATTTT	CASRRTGTSGRDTQYF	TRBD2	TRBV6-2/TRBV6-3	TRBJ2-3	many
TGTGCCAGCAGTCCGAGCGGGAGCCTTTTGGAGGTTGAAAAGTTCTTC	CASSPSGSLLEVEKFF	TRBD2	TRBV6-5	TRBJ2-1	-
TGTGCCATCAGCTTTAGCGGGAACACTGAAGCTTTCTTT	CAISFSGNTEAFF	-	TRBV10-3	TRBJ1-1	many
TGTGCCAGCAGCAACGGGGGGACTTCGGGTAACTTC	CASSNGGTSGNF	TRBD2	TRBV11-2	TRBJ2-1	-
TGTGCCAGCAGCCCGAAAGGCGAACCAAAAAACACCATATATTTT	CASSPKGEPKNTIYF	-	TRBV9	TRBJ1-3	few
TGTGCCAGCTCACCAAGTGAGGGGGCGCAAACTGAAGCTTTCTTT	CASSPSEGAQTEAFF	TRBD1	TRBV18	TRBJ1-1	-
TGTGCCAGCAGCCAGGGGCAGGCTTATAATTCACCCCTCCACTTT	CASSQGQAYNSPLHF	-	TRBV14	TRBJ1-6	-
TGCGCCAGCAGCCAAGGGAATCTAGTAACAACAGCCGGGGAGCTGTTTTTT	CASSQGNLVTTAGELFF	-	TRBV4-3	TRBJ2-2	many
TGCGCCAGCAGCCAAGACTACAGGGGCAATTCACCCCTCCACTTT	CASSQDYRGNSPLHF	TRBD1	TRBV4-1	TRBJ1-6	many
TGCAGTGCTAGAGCCCGTGGCCCGAACACTGAAGCTTTCTTT	CSARARGPNTEAFF	-	TRBV20-1	TRBJ1-1	many
TGTGCCAGCAGTTTCCTGGGACTAGACTACGAGCAGTACTTC	CASSFLGLDYEQYF	TRBD2	TRBV12-3/TRBV12-4	TRBJ2-7	many
TGTGCCAGCAGCCAAGTTGGGGGCTCTGAAGCTTTCTTT	CASSQVGGSEAFF	-	TRBV3-1	TRBJ1-1	few
TGTGCCAGCAGCCTCCGCGGCAGCTACGAGCAGTACTTC	CASSLRGSYEQYF	-	TRBV6-6	TRBJ2-7	many
TGTGCCAGCAGTTCCTACTATGGCTACACCTTC	CASSSYYGYTF	-	TRBV28	TRBJ1-2	once
TGTGCCGGGGGACCTTCAATCTCAGAGACCCAGTACTTC	CAGGPSISETQYF	-	TRBV11-2	TRBJ2-5	many
TGTGCCAGCAGTTACGGTGGAGGTTTCTTCTACGAGCAGTACTTC	CASSYGGGFFYEQYF	-	TRBV6-2/TRBV6-3	TRBJ2-7	-
TGTGTCAGCAGTCCCCTGGGACTAGCGGGGGGCGGGGAGACCCAGTACTTC	CVSSPLGLAGGGETQYF	TRBD2	TRBV12-3/TRBV12-4	TRBJ2-5	-
TGCGCCAGCAGCCCCACAGCCAGTTATAATTCACCCCTCCACTTT	CASSPTASYNSPLHF	-	TRBV4-1	TRBJ1-6	few
TGTGCCAGCAGCTTGGGGATGGGGCAGCCCCAGCATTTT	CASSLGMGQPQHF	-	TRBV5-6	TRBJ1-5	few
TGCAGTGCTAAGGGGACCCTAGCGGGAGATACGCAGTATTTT	CSAKGTLAGDTQYF	TRBD2	TRBV20-1	TRBJ2-3	many
TGTGCCAGCAGCGGACTAGCGGGCGTAAACTCCTACGAGCAGTACTTC	CASSGLAGVNSYEQYF	TRBD2	TRBV6-1	TRBJ2-7	many